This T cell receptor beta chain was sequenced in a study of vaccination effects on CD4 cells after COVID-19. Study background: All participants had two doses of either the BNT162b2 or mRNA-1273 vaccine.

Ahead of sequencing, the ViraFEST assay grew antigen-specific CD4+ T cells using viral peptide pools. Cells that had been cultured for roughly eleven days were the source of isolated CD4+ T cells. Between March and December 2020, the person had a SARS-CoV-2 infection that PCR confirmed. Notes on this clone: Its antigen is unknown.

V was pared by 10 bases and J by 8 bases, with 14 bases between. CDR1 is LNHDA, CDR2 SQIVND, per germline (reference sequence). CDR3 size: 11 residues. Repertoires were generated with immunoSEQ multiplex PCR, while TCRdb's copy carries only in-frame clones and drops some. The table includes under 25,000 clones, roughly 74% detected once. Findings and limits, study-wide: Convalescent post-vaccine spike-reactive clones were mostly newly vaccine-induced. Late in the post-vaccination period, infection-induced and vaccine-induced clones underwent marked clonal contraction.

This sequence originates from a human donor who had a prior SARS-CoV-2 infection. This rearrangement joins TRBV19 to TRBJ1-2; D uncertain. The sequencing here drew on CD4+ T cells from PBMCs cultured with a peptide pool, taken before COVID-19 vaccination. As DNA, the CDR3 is TGTGCCATCAAGCTTGGGCCCGGCTACACCTTC. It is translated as CAIKLGPGYTF.